Listed here are 20 T cell receptor beta chains from one sample, sequenced in a study of blood T cell repertoires in COVID-19. Sequencing was performed with immunoSEQ multiplex PCR; in TCRdb, only in-frame clones are kept and a portion is missing. The sample has about 240,000 clones, around 84% seen once. Material for sequencing was peripheral blood. Every receptor here comes from a woman aged 18 to 35 with acute or convalescent COVID-19.

This clone was recorded only once. This chain connects TRBV28 to TRBJ1-2; the match to TRBD1 covers 9 bases. Germline CDR1 is MDHEN and CDR2 is SYDVKM. V shed 11 bases, J shed 2 bases, and the junction held 12 bases outside the gene matches. This CDR3 has 15 residues. CDR3 sequence reads: CAALPGTGINYGYTF. The CDR3 DNA reads as TGTGCCGCTTTACCCGGGACAGGGATCAACTATGGCTACACCTTC.

The rearrangement links TRBV4-3 to TRBJ2-5; TRBD2 matches 9 bases. CDR1 and CDR2 (germline): LGHNA, YSLEER. This CDR3 contains 17 residues. The V and J ends lost 0 bases and 2 bases, in that order; junction bases with no gene match: 7. CDR3: CASSQDTGLASQETQYF. The DNA of the CDR3 is TGCGCCAGCAGCCAAGATACCGGACTAGCGTCTCAAGAGACCCAGTACTTC.

This clone was counted once. The CDR3, as DNA: TGTGCCAGCAGCTTAGCTCCTAGGGGCGATGAGCAGTTCTTC. Its protein is CASSLAPRGDEQFF. V usage is TRBV11-2 and J usage is TRBJ2-1; TRBD1 might be the D (5 bases). Trimming removed 1 base at V and 8 bases at J, with 12 bases between. CDR3 size: 14 residues. Germline V lookup: CDR1 SGHAT, CDR2 FQNNGV.

CDR3 DNA sequence: TGTGCCAGCAGCGTAGGGGGTGGCAGGGGAATTAATTCACCCCTCCACTTT. Its protein product is CASSVGGGRGINSPLHF. The chain has TRBV9 and TRBJ1-6, with D possibly matching TRBD1 (6 bases). The CDR3 extends over 17 amino acids. V was pared by 0 bases and J by 6 bases, with 16 bases between. The germline V gene has CDR1 SGDLS and CDR2 YYNGEE. Looking up the rest from reference TRBV9 and TRBJ1-6 gives the full variable domain: DSGVTQTPKHLITATGQRVTLRCSPRSGDLSVYWYQQSLDQGLQFLIQYYNGEERAKGNILERFSAQQFPDLHSELNLSSLELGDSALYFCASSVGGGRGINSPLHFGNGTRLTVT.

This clone occurred once. V usage is TRBV5-4 and J usage is TRBJ2-3, with D possibly matching TRBD1 (6 bases). The V gene's germline CDR1 is SGHNT and CDR2 YYREEE (reference sequence). Trimming removed 0 bases at V and 6 bases at J, with 17 bases between. This CDR3 spans 16 amino acids. The DNA of the CDR3 is TGTGCCAGCAGCTTGGCCAGGGGCGACGTTGGGGATACGCAGTATTTT. Amino acids: CASSLARGDVGDTQYF.

The V call is TRBV3-1 (or the pseudogene TRBV3-2), the J call TRBJ2-5; D remains ambiguous. Trimming took off 4 bases at V and 4 bases at J, with 7 bases between the two ends. The V gene's germline CDR1 is LGHDT and CDR2 YNNKEL (reference sequence). This CDR3 has 12 amino acids. The CDR3 bases are TGTGCCAGCAGCCCAAGAGCAGAGACCCAGTACTTC. Translation: CASSPRAETQYF.

CDR3: CASSPVGGGTDTQYF. In nucleotides, the CDR3 is TGTGCCAGCTCACCGGTTGGGGGGGGCACAGATACGCAGTATTTT. The V call is TRBV18, the J call TRBJ2-3; 7 bases match TRBD2. V dropped 3 bases and J dropped 1; count of bases not matched to a gene: 4. Germline values: CDR1 KGHSH, CDR2 LQKENI. This CDR3 region has 15 residues.

This sequence joins TRBV6-5 and TRBJ1-2; a weak D match, TRBD1 (5 bases). This CDR3 spans 16 amino acids. Trimming left V 2 bases short and J 6 bases short, with 19 bases between. Looked up from germline, CDR1 is MNHEY and CDR2 is SVGAGI. CDR3 nucleotide sequence: TGTGCCAGCAGTTACGCCCACAGGATATGGATTGATGGCTACACCTTC. This codes for CASSYAHRIWIDGYTF.

The genes are TRBV4-3 and TRBJ1-4; perhaps TRBD1 as D (5 bases). The CDR3 contains 16 residues. Trimming removed 0 bases from V and 7 bases from J, with 15 bases in between. From germline, CDR1 is LGHNA and CDR2 YSLEER. The CDR3 region is CASSQELGQGSEKLFF. Written as DNA, the CDR3 is TGCGCCAGCAGCCAAGAATTAGGGCAGGGAAGTGAAAAACTGTTTTTT.

The rearrangement links TRBV7-2 to TRBJ2-2; 8 bases match TRBD2. This CDR3 spans 16 amino acids. The germline CDR1 and CDR2 sequences are SGHTA and FQGNSA. Germline trimming cut 3 bases from V and 1 base from J; bases unmatched to any gene: 4. The CDR3 bases are TGTGCCAGCAGCTTCACTAGCGGCTTGAACACCGGGGAGCTGTTTTTT. It translates to CASSFTSGLNTGELFF.

The CDR3 sequence is CSVEDSTGGDEQFF. CDR3 sequence (DNA): TGCAGCGTTGAAGATTCCACGGGAGGGGATGAGCAGTTCTTC. The V and J genes are TRBV29-1 and TRBJ2-1; 8 positions agree with TRBD2. V lost 0 bases to trimming and J lost 8 bases; unmatched junction nucleotides: 6. Germline V gene data show CDR1 as SQVTM and CDR2 as ANQGSEA. The CDR3 contains 14 residues.

The chain has TRBV5-5 and TRBJ1-5, with D possibly being TRBD1 (5 bases). V lost 1 base and J lost 7, with 12 bases in between. CDR3 length: 14 residues. Germline-derived CDR1 and CDR2 are SGHKS and YYEKEE (reference sequence). The CDR3 protein is CASSLFQGGQPQHF. CDR3 nucleotides: TGTGCCAGCAGCTTGTTCCAGGGTGGCCAGCCCCAGCATTTT.

In this sample, this clone turned up once. The V gene is TRBV7-9, the J gene TRBJ2-7, with D possibly being TRBD2 (5 bases). The CDR3 runs 14 residues. V lost 2 bases to trimming and J lost 5 bases, with 13 bases between them. Germline V CDR1 and CDR2: SEHNR, FQNEAQ (reference sequence). The CDR3, as DNA: TGTGCCAGCAGCTTATATGAGGGTATCGACGAGCAGTACTTC. Translating gives CASSLYEGIDEQYF.

The chain has TRBV25-1 and TRBJ1-2; a weak D match, TRBD1 (6 bases). The CDR3 is 15 amino acids. V lost 3 bases, J lost 4 bases, and 15 bases lay in between. Germline lookup yields CDR1 MGHDK and CDR2 SYGVNS. CDR3 residues: CASSDRGGQTYGYTF. The CDR3 DNA sequence: TGTGCCAGCAGTGATCGGGGCGGACAGACCTATGGCTACACCTTC.

This clone was recorded a few times. The CDR3 sequence: CASSLVVSTDTQYF. The DNA for the CDR3 is TGTGCCAGCAGCTTGGTAGTAAGCACAGATACGCAGTATTTT. This rearrangement joins TRBV5-6 to TRBJ2-3; D gene unclear. Trimming took off 0 bases at V and 0 bases at J, with 5 bases between the two ends. This CDR3 has 14 amino acids. CDR1 is SGHDT and CDR2 is YYEEEE in the germline V gene.

The chain recombines TRBV5-1 with TRBJ2-2; TRBD2 aligns across 15 bases. Germline V gene data show CDR1 as SGHRS and CDR2 as YFSETQ. J gave up 7 bases and V 4 bases, and 5 bases lay outside the gene matches. This CDR3 spans 16 amino acids. CDR3 nucleotide sequence: TGCGCCAGCAGCGCGGGGACTAGCGGGAGGAACGGGGAGCTGTTTTTT. Amino acid sequence: CASSAGTSGRNGELFF.

CDR3 sequence (DNA): TGTGCCATCAGTGATTCAAGGACTTCAACCTACGAGCAGTACTTC. It encodes CAISDSRTSTYEQYF. The chain recombines TRBV10-3 with TRBJ2-7; tentative D call: TRBD2 (5 bases). CDR1 and CDR2 from the germline V gene are ENHRY and SYGVKD. V lost 3 bases and J 2 bases, leaving 14 bases between the germline ends. The CDR3 contains 15 residues.

The V call is TRBV13, the J call TRBJ2-7; weak D call: TRBD2 (5 bases). From germline, CDR1 is PRHDT and CDR2 FYEKMQ (reference sequence). The CDR3 loop spans 13 amino acids. V shed 3 bases and J shed 7 bases, with 13 bases lying between them. The CDR3 loop is CASSLGVLREQYF. DNA for the CDR3: TGTGCCAGCAGCTTGGGAGTCCTGCGGGAGCAGTACTTC.

The CDR3, as DNA: TGTGCCAGCAGCTACCACACCGCAACTAATGAAAAACTGTTTTTT. This encodes CASSYHTATNEKLFF. The chain has TRBV5-4 and TRBJ1-4; D is undetermined. The CDR3 covers 15 residues. Between the trimmed V and J ends, which lost 3 bases and 0 bases, there was a span of 9 bases. Germline V gene sequence: CDR1 SGHNT, CDR2 YYREEE (reference sequence). The whole variable domain, filled in from reference TRBV5-4 and TRBJ1-4, reads ETGVTQSPTHLIKTRGQQVTLRCSSQSGHNTVSWYQQALGQGPQFIFQYYREEENGRGNFPPRFSGLQFPNYSSELNVNALELDDSALYLCASSYHTATNEKLFFGSGTQLSVL.

This clone occurred once. The chain joins TRBV24-1 to TRBJ2-3, with 12 bases identical to TRBD2. The CDR3 loop spans 16 amino acids. CDR1 KGHDR and CDR2 SFDVKD come from the germline V gene. V shed 0 bases and J 6 bases; nucleotides not matched to a gene: 3. The CDR3 protein is CATSDLSSGRVDTQYF. For the CDR3, the DNA is TGTGCCACCAGTGATTTGTCTAGCGGGAGGGTTGATACGCAGTATTTT.